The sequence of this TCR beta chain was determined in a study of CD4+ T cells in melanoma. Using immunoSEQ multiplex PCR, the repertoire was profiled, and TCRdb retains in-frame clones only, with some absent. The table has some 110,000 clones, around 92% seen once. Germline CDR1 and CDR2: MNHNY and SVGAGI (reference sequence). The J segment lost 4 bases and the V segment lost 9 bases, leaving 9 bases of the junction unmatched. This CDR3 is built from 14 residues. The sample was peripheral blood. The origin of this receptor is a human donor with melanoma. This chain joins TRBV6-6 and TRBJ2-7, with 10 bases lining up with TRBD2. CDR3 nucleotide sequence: TGTGCCAGTGGGGGAGCTAGCGGGAGTTACGAGCAGTACTTC. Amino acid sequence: CASGGASGSYEQYF.